One sample yielded the 10 T cell receptor beta chains listed below, sequenced in a study of blood T cell repertoires in COVID-19. Clones were read by immunoSEQ multiplex PCR, and TCRdb kept only the in-frame ones, dropping some. The data contain about 15,000 clones, 85% to 90% of them singletons. Sequencing used peripheral blood. Receptors originate from a woman aged 70-85 years in a cohort sampled during active or convalescent COVID-19.

This chain uses TRBV6-2 or TRBV6-3 with TRBJ1-2, with D uncertain. This CDR3 region has 13 residues. V was shortened by 3 bases and J by 4 bases, with 9 bases between the two germline ends. The germline V gene encodes CDR1 MNHEY and CDR2 SVGEGT. CDR3 amino acids: CASSYTRSYGYTF. The CDR3 nucleotides are TGTGCCAGCAGTTATACCCGGAGCTATGGCTACACCTTC.

This clone is a singleton in its sample. The rearrangement links TRBV28 to TRBJ1-6; D may be TRBD1 (6 bases). V was clipped by 2 bases and J by 6 bases, with 11 bases between them. The germline CDR1 and CDR2 sequences are MDHEN and SYDVKM. The CDR3 length is 15 residues. The CDR3 region is CASSLPGAGNSPLHF. DNA for the CDR3: TGTGCCAGCAGTTTACCAGGGGCGGGTAATTCACCCCTCCACTTT. Using reference TRBV28 and TRBJ1-6 for the parts outside the CDR3, the full variable domain is DVKVTQSSRYLVKRTGEKVFLECVQDMDHENMFWYRQDPGLGLRLIYFSYDVKMKEKGDIPEGYSVSREKKERFSLILESASTNQTSMYLCASSLPGAGNSPLHFGNGTRLTVT.

The chain uses TRBV5-6 and TRBJ2-5, with TRBD2 matching over 15 bases. V lost 3 bases to trimming and J lost 1 base; unmatched junction nucleotides: 4. CDR1 and CDR2 (germline): SGHDT, YYEEEE. The CDR3 has 17 amino acids. CDR3: CASSSPGLAGGQETQYF. The CDR3 DNA reads as TGTGCCAGCAGCTCCCCGGGACTAGCGGGGGGCCAAGAGACCCAGTACTTC.

This chain joins TRBV19 and TRBJ1-2; 8 bases fit TRBD1. Germline CDR1 is LNHDA and CDR2 is SQIVND (reference sequence). The V segment lost 6 bases and the J segment 7 bases; nucleotides outside the gene matches: 10. The CDR3 has 14 amino acids. The CDR3 coding sequence is TGTGCCAGTAGATACCGGGACAGGACAAGTGGCTACACCTTC. This encodes CASRYRDRTSGYTF. The full variable domain, completed using reference TRBV19 and TRBJ1-2, is DGGITQSPKYLFRKEGQNVTLSCEQNLNHDAMYWYRQDPGQGLRLIYYSQIVNDFQKGDIAEGYSVSREKKESFPLTVTSAQKNPTAFYLCASRYRDRTSGYTFGSGTRLTVV.

This chain joins TRBV18 and TRBJ1-1, with unresolved D. CDR3 length: 14 amino acids. Trimming stripped 2 bases from V and 0 bases from J, with 7 bases between. CDR1 and CDR2 (germline): KGHSH, LQKENI. The CDR3 sequence: CASSPMAVNTEAFF. The DNA for the CDR3 is TGTGCCAGCTCACCAATGGCAGTGAACACTGAAGCTTTCTTT. The full variable domain, with the rest looked up from reference TRBV18 and TRBJ1-1, is NAGVMQNPRHLVRRRGQEARLRCSPMKGHSHVYWYRQLPEEGLKFMVYLQKENIIDESGMPKERFSAEFPKEGPSILRIQQVVRGDSAAYFCASSPMAVNTEAFFGQGTRLTVV.

This chain links TRBV5-1 with TRBJ1-1; 7 bases align to TRBD1. From germline, CDR1 is SGHRS and CDR2 YFSETQ. The CDR3 extends over 13 amino acids. J was trimmed by 0 bases and V by 9 bases; bases with no gene match: 5. The CDR3 reads CATRDSLNTEAFF. Written as DNA, the CDR3 is TGCGCCACAAGGGACAGCCTGAACACTGAAGCTTTCTTT.

The chain recombines TRBV30 with TRBJ2-3; D might be TRBD2 (5 bases). This CDR3 spans 15 amino acids. Germline CDR1 reads GTSNPN; CDR2 reads SVGIG (reference sequence). Between the trimmed V and J ends, which lost 0 bases and 0 bases, there was a span of 10 bases. CDR3 region: CAWSVLGISTDTQYF. The CDR3 DNA sequence: TGTGCCTGGAGTGTACTCGGGATTAGCACAGATACGCAGTATTTT.

This clone was detected only once. The gene calls are TRBV5-1 and TRBJ2-2; maybe TRBD2 (5 bases). Trimming shortened V by 5 bases and J by 0 bases, and 17 bases separated the two germline ends. Germline V CDR1 and CDR2: SGHRS, YFSETQ. The CDR3 is made up of 17 amino acids. The CDR3 DNA follows: TGCGCCAGCAGAACCGGGGAGCGATGGGCGAACACCGGGGAGCTGTTTTTT. This codes for CASRTGERWANTGELFF.

This sequence joins TRBV28 and TRBJ2-2, with unresolved D. V lost 2 bases and J lost 4, with 2 bases in between. The CDR3 runs to 12 residues. Per germline, CDR1 MDHEN and CDR2 SYDVKM. For the CDR3, the DNA is TGTGCCAGCAGTTTACGCACCGGGGAGCTGTTTTTT. This codes for CASSLRTGELFF.

V usage is TRBV11-2 and J usage is TRBJ1-3; perhaps TRBD1 as D (6 bases). Germline V gives CDR1 SGHAT, CDR2 FQNNGV. This CDR3 has 16 amino acids. Trimming removed 5 bases from V and 2 bases from J, with 16 bases in between. The CDR3, as DNA: TGTGCCAGCAGCACCCTACAGGGTAGGGCTGGAAACACCATATATTTT. Translating gives CASSTLQGRAGNTIYF.